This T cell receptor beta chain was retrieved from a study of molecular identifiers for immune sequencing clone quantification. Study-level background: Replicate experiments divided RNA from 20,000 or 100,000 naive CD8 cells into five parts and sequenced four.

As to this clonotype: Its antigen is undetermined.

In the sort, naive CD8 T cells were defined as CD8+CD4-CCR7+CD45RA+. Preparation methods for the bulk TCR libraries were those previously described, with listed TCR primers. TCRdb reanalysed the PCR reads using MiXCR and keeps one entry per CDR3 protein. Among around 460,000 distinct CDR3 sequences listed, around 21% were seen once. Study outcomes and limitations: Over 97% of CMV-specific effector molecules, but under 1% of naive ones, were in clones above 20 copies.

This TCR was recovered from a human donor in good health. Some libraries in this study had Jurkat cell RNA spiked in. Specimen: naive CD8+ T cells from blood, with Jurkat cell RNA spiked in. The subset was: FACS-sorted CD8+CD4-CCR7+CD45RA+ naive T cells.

The CDR3 loop is CASSLLSAHNEQFF. The CDR3 DNA reads TGTGCCAGCAGTTTACTTAGCGCGCACAATGAGCAGTTCTTC. The chain carries TRBV28 and TRBJ2-1; possibly TRBD2 for D (5 bases). The V gene's germline CDR1 is MDHEN and CDR2 SYDVKM. V dropped 2 bases and J dropped 5 bases, with 10 bases sitting between them. The CDR3 is 14 residues long.